This T cell receptor beta chain was sequenced in a study of shared clonotypes between healthy human individuals. Splitting of each subset's genomic DNA was done evenly across several immunoSEQ plates. The data were produced by immunoSEQ multiplex PCR, yet TCRdb's version contains in-frame clones alone and is incomplete. The table lists around 1,000,000 clones, approximately 80% of them singletons, with over 0.8% in the top ten. V lost 2 bases to trimming and J lost 4 bases, with 5 bases between them. The CDR3 has 12 residues. Germline CDR1 KGHSH, CDR2 LQKENI. This rearrangement joins TRBV18 to TRBJ1-1; the D is unclear. The sample comprised memory CD4+ T cells from PBMCs. Regarding subset: CD45RA-negative fraction. The TCR comes from a man between 18 and 35 years old in good health. Some clones in this sample may be carry-over from other donors' samples. In DNA form, the CDR3 reads TGTGCCAGCTCACCAGATAGCACTGAAGCTTTCTTT. Protein product: CASSPDSTEAFF.